This T cell receptor (beta chain) is drawn from a study of blood T cells in healthy people across ages. Study-level results: Whereas aged donors had fewer naive CD4+ cells, long-lived donors had more of them and higher diversity.

Per sample, at least 5.5 micrograms of total RNA were extracted. Combining a sample-barcoded 5' primer with a J-beta primer mix, a second PCR ran for roughly 7 to 11 cycles. The template-switch adaptor, which had 12 random nucleotides, put a tag on each cDNA molecule. TCRdb passed the 5' RACE reads through MiXCR, listing each CDR3 protein once. The table lists hundreds of thousands of distinct CDR3 sequences, 55% to 65% of them singletons, with around 30% in the top ten. Turning to this clonotype: The antigen is undetermined.

The CDR3 is made up of 15 amino acids. CDR1 is MNHEY, CDR2 SMNVEV, per germline (reference sequence). V was shortened by 4 bases and J by 5 bases, with 16 bases between the two germline ends. The chain joins TRBV27 to TRBJ2-3; D perhaps matches TRBD2 (7 bases). The receptor was isolated from a man aged 25-45 years in good health. The sample comprised blood. The CDR3 DNA reads TGTGCCAGCAGTTGGGGGGGCACCTGGGGAGATACGCAGTATTTT. Its translation is CASSWGGTWGDTQYF.